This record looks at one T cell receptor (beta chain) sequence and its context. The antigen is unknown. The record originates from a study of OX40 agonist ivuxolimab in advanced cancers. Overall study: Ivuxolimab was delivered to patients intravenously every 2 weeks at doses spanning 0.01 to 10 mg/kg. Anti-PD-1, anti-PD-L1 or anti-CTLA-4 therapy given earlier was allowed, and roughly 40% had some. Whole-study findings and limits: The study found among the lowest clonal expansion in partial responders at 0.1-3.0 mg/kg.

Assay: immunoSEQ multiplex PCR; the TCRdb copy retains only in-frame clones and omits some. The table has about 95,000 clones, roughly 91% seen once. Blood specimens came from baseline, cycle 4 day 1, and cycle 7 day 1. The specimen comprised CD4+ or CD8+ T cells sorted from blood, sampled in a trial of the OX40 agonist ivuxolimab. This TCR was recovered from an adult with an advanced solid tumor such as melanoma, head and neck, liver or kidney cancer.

The chain's CDR3 is CASSLIAGGGSDEQFF. The CDR3 DNA reads TGTGCCAGCAGCCTAATAGCGGGAGGTGGGTCCGATGAGCAGTTCTTC. This chain connects TRBV7-6 to TRBJ2-1; 10 bases are shared with TRBD2. CDR3 length equals 16 residues. V dropped 5 bases and J dropped 8; count of bases not matched to a gene: 12. The germline CDR1 and CDR2 sequences are SGHVS and FNYEAQ.